Presented here are 30 T cell receptor beta chains from one specimen sequenced in a study of cytomegalovirus exposure and HLA in healthy donors. Only in-frame clones appear in the TCRdb table, and some are missing; sequencing was by immunoSEQ multiplex PCR. The sample has a few hundred thousand clones, 88% seen once. Sample: PBMCs. The receptors derive from a woman under 30 in good health and CMV-seronegative.

This clone is a singleton in its sample. The rearrangement uses TRBV28 and TRBJ1-4; a weak D match, TRBD1 (6 bases). Trimming removed 3 bases at V and 8 bases at J, with 13 bases between. Looked up from germline, CDR1 is MDHEN and CDR2 is SYDVKM. The CDR3 sequence is 14 residues long. CDR3 coding DNA: TGTGCCAGCAGTTTCCGACAGGCAGGAGAAAAACTGTTTTTT. Translating gives CASSFRQAGEKLFF.

This chain joins TRBV6-5 and TRBJ2-1; no firm D call. Trimming stripped 2 bases from V and 0 bases from J, with 8 bases between. Germline values: CDR1 MNHEY, CDR2 SVGAGI. The CDR3 spans 15 residues. In DNA form, the CDR3 reads TGTGCCAGCAGTTACGGGCTAAGCTCCTACAATGAGCAGTTCTTC. It yields the protein CASSYGLSSYNEQFF.

The chain links TRBV7-2 to TRBJ2-1; 10 nucleotides agree with TRBD2. Losses at the gene ends were 8 bases for V and 9 bases for J; bases not matched to a gene: 7. This CDR3 is 13 amino acids long. Germline V gene sequence: CDR1 SGHTA, CDR2 FQGNSA. The CDR3 loop reads CASGAGGRSEQFF. CDR3 in DNA: TGTGCCAGCGGAGCGGGAGGGCGCAGTGAGCAGTTCTTC.

This clone was counted a single time. The chain employs TRBV6-1 and TRBJ2-7; 10 positions agree with TRBD2. The V gene end was trimmed by 2 bases and the J gene end by 8 bases; junction bases not matched to a gene: 9. Germline V gene lookup returns CDR1 MNHNS and CDR2 SASEGT. The CDR3 loop spans 15 amino acids. The CDR3, as DNA: TGTGCCAGCAGTGAATTAAGAGCGGGAGGGCCGAAGCAGTACTTC. Protein product: CASSELRAGGPKQYF.

The genes are TRBV4-1 and TRBJ2-1, with unresolved D. CDR1 is MGHRA and CDR2 is YSYEKL in the germline V gene. This CDR3 is built from 12 residues. Trimming left V 5 bases short and J 9 bases short, with 11 bases between. Here the CDR3 reads CASSSIFGEQFF. CDR3 in DNA: TGCGCCAGCAGCTCCATTTTCGGTGAGCAGTTCTTC.

DNA of the CDR3: TGTGCCACCAGCAGAGAGAGGGGACAGGGGCTCACAGATACGCAGTATTTT. This translates into CATSRERGQGLTDTQYF. The V and J genes are TRBV15 and TRBJ2-3; 10 bases line up with TRBD1. V was clipped by 0 bases and J by 2 bases; unmatched bases: 5. The CDR3 runs to 17 residues. Germline V gives CDR1 LNHNV, CDR2 YYDKDF (reference sequence).

This chain joins TRBV15 and TRBJ2-7; 8 nucleotides align to TRBD2. The CDR3 length is 15 residues. With 1 base clipped from V and 2 bases from J, the junction kept 4 bases outside the gene matches. Germline CDR1 reads LNHNV; CDR2 reads YYDKDF (reference sequence). The CDR3 DNA follows: TGTGCCACCAGCAGAGGCGGGAGGTCTACCTACGAGCAGTACTTC. Translated, it gives CATSRGGRSTYEQYF.

The rearrangement joins TRBV4-3 to TRBJ2-1; 7 bases align to TRBD2. The CDR3 runs 16 residues. J was trimmed by 4 bases and V by 0 bases; bases with no gene match: 6. Germline V gives CDR1 LGHNA, CDR2 YSLEER. The CDR3 reads CASSQDLGGGYNEQFF. CDR3 coding DNA: TGCGCCAGCAGCCAAGATCTTGGGGGGGGATACAATGAGCAGTTCTTC.

V is TRBV5-6 and J is TRBJ2-5; no clear D. Between the trimmed V and J ends, which lost 0 bases and 3 bases, there was a span of 12 bases. Germline lookup yields CDR1 SGHDT and CDR2 YYEEEE. This CDR3 is built from 15 residues. Written as DNA, the CDR3 is TGTGCCAGCAGCTTGGTTGCAGGAATAAAAGAGACCCAGTACTTC. As protein: CASSLVAGIKETQYF.

This clone showed up just once. The J gene is TRBJ2-3, the V gene TRBV27; TRBD1 matches at 7 bases. This CDR3 has 16 residues. V shed 4 bases, J shed 1 base, and the junction held 8 bases outside the gene matches. Per the germline V gene, CDR1 is MNHEY and CDR2 is SMNVEV (reference sequence). The CDR3 sequence: CASSSSLGTGTDTQYF. Written as DNA, the CDR3 is TGTGCCAGCAGTTCCTCCTTGGGGACAGGCACAGATACGCAGTATTTT.

The chain has TRBV27 and TRBJ2-5, with D perhaps matching TRBD1 (5 bases). Trimming shortened V by 3 bases and J by 0 bases, and 17 bases separated the two germline ends. The CDR3 sequence is 17 residues long. The V gene's germline CDR1 is MNHEY and CDR2 SMNVEV (reference sequence). CDR3 loop: CASSFYPAREHQETQYF. The CDR3 DNA follows: TGTGCCAGCAGTTTCTACCCGGCCAGGGAACACCAAGAGACCCAGTACTTC.

V is TRBV7-9 and J is TRBJ1-2, with D perhaps TRBD1 (5 bases). CDR3 size: 13 residues. V lost 4 bases, J lost 6 bases, and 12 bases lay in between. The germline CDR1 and CDR2 sequences are SEHNR and FQNEAQ (reference sequence). CDR3 residues: CASSSTGGDGYTF. CDR3 nucleotides: TGTGCCAGCAGCTCCACAGGCGGGGATGGCTACACCTTC.

V usage is TRBV6-5 and J usage is TRBJ2-7; 9 bases match TRBD1. This CDR3 is built from 15 residues. V lost 0 bases, J lost 3 bases, and 3 bases stayed unmatched. Per germline, CDR1 MNHEY and CDR2 SVGAGI. The CDR3 region is CASSYSGQGNYEQYF. The CDR3 nucleotides are TGTGCCAGCAGTTACTCCGGACAGGGGAACTACGAGCAGTACTTC.

The chain recombines TRBV28 with TRBJ2-2, with D perhaps matching TRBD2 (6 bases). The CDR3 runs to 14 residues. Germline-derived CDR1 and CDR2 are MDHEN and SYDVKM. The ends were cut back, 4 bases at V and 9 bases at J, with 15 bases in the middle. The CDR3 is CASSSGLGSRELFF. The CDR3 nucleotides read TGTGCCAGCAGTTCGGGACTGGGTAGTCGGGAGCTGTTTTTT.

The chain employs TRBV28 and TRBJ2-7; D gene unclear. Per the germline V gene, CDR1 is MDHEN and CDR2 is SYDVKM. V was pared by 4 bases and J by 2 bases, with 9 bases between. CDR3 length: 13 residues. This chain's CDR3 is CASSYSKTYEQYF. The DNA of the CDR3 is TGTGCCAGCAGTTACAGCAAGACCTACGAGCAGTACTTC.

The count of this clone is one. The CDR3 DNA follows: TGCGCCAGCAGCTTGGCCGGAACAGACAATGAGCAGTTCTTC. Residues: CASSLAGTDNEQFF. The rearrangement uses TRBV5-1 and TRBJ2-1, with unresolved D. CDR1 and CDR2 (germline): SGHRS, YFSETQ. Deletions cut 0 bases from V and 5 bases from J, with 9 bases between. The CDR3 is made up of 14 amino acids.

This chain links TRBV15 with TRBJ1-1; TRBD1 agrees at 7 bases. Germline values: CDR1 LNHNV, CDR2 YYDKDF (reference sequence). V lost 5 bases and J lost 1; bases outside the gene matches: 7. The CDR3 covers 15 residues. The CDR3 DNA follows: TGTGCCACCAGCTCCCTTTACAGGGGGAACACTGAAGCTTTCTTT. Translation gives CATSSLYRGNTEAFF. Full variable domain (remainder filled in from reference TRBV15 and TRBJ1-1): DAMVIQNPRYQVTQFGKPVTLSCSQTLNHNVMYWYQQKSSQAPKLLFHYYDKDFNNEADTPDNFQSRRPNTSFCFLDIRSPGLGDTAMYLCATSSLYRGNTEAFFGQGTRLTVV.

J is TRBJ2-2 and V is TRBV5-6; weak D call: TRBD1 (6 bases). Germline V gene sequence: CDR1 SGHDT, CDR2 YYEEEE. This CDR3 is built from 15 residues. V was cut by 0 bases and J by 6 bases, with 12 bases left in between. The CDR3 DNA sequence: TGTGCCAGCAGCTTGGTCGACAGGACGGCCGGGGAGCTGTTTTTT. Translated, it gives CASSLVDRTAGELFF.

This rearrangement joins TRBV4-1 to TRBJ2-1; 10 nucleotides align to TRBD2. This CDR3 is built from 17 residues. The V and J ends lost 1 base and 4 bases, in that order; junction bases with no gene match: 7. From germline, CDR1 is MGHRA and CDR2 YSYEKL. For the CDR3, the DNA is TGCGCCAGCAGCCAAGCCTCCCGACTAGCGGGTTACAATGAGCAGTTCTTC. Protein sequence: CASSQASRLAGYNEQFF.

The chain uses TRBV19 and TRBJ2-5, with TRBD2 matching over 7 bases. Germline V gene sequence: CDR1 LNHDA, CDR2 SQIVND (reference sequence). Unmatched junction bases numbered 2, after V lost 3 bases and J lost 1 base. The CDR3 is 14 residues long. The CDR3 reads CASSIGGSQETQYF. CDR3 nucleotide sequence: TGTGCCAGTAGTATTGGCGGGAGCCAAGAGACCCAGTACTTC.

The CDR3: CASSQDQESSEAFF. DNA of the CDR3: TGCGCCAGCAGCCAAGATCAGGAATCGAGTGAAGCTTTCTTT. V gene TRBV4-3 combines with J gene TRBJ1-1, with D uncertain. With 0 bases removed from V and 7 bases from J, the gap between germline ends came to 12 bases. From germline, CDR1 is LGHNA and CDR2 YSLEER. The CDR3 length is 14 residues.

CDR3 residues: CASNPQGSHYEQYF. The CDR3 coding sequence is TGTGCCAGCAACCCACAGGGATCCCACTACGAGCAGTACTTC. V is TRBV14 and J is TRBJ2-7, with D maybe TRBD1 (6 bases). Trimming cost V 7 bases and J 3 bases, with 16 bases left between them. Germline-derived CDR1 and CDR2 are SGHDN and FVKESK. The CDR3 sequence is 14 residues long.

The chain has TRBV28 and TRBJ2-6; perhaps TRBD2 as D (5 bases). There are 17 residues in the CDR3. Trimming removed 5 bases at V and 0 bases at J, with 14 bases between. Germline V gives CDR1 MDHEN, CDR2 SYDVKM. CDR3 residues: CASSPRAASSGANVLTF. CDR3 bases: TGTGCCAGCAGTCCGAGGGCCGCCTCCTCTGGGGCCAACGTCCTGACTTTC.

The genes are TRBV4-3 and TRBJ2-3, with D possibly matching TRBD1 (5 bases). The CDR3 is 15 amino acids. Germline V gene lookup returns CDR1 LGHNA and CDR2 YSLEER. V shed 0 bases and J shed 6 bases, with 13 bases lying between them. CDR3 residues: CASSQDWPSGDTQYF. DNA of the CDR3: TGCGCCAGCAGCCAAGATTGGCCTTCAGGGGATACGCAGTATTTT.

The J gene is TRBJ2-5, the V gene TRBV6-1, with D uncertain. The length of the CDR3 is 13 residues. Germline CDR1 is MNHNS and CDR2 is SASEGT. Trimming left V 8 bases short and J 5 bases short, with 15 bases between. The CDR3 sequence is CASVAGSRETQYF. The CDR3 DNA sequence: TGTGCCAGCGTTGCAGGCTCCAGGGAGACCCAGTACTTC.

The rearrangement links TRBV28 to TRBJ1-5, with a possible D match to TRBD1 (5 bases). This CDR3 contains 15 residues. Germline assignment: CDR1 MDHEN and CDR2 SYDVKM. The V end lost 6 bases, the J end lost 4 bases, and 16 bases lay between the germline ends. For the CDR3, the DNA is TGTGCCAGCAGCTCCGGACAAGGGAGGAATCAGCCCCAGCATTTT. This translates into CASSSGQGRNQPQHF.

This rearrangement joins TRBV4-1 to TRBJ2-7; D ambiguous. Trimming shortened V by 0 bases and J by 6 bases, and 9 bases separated the two germline ends. CDR1 and CDR2 from the germline V gene are MGHRA and YSYEKL. The CDR3 totals 13 residues. The CDR3 sequence: CASSQDPHSEQYF. Here the CDR3 DNA reads TGCGCCAGCAGCCAAGACCCACATTCCGAGCAGTACTTC.

The V gene is TRBV9, the J gene TRBJ2-3; 10 bases agree with TRBD2. Germline V gene data show CDR1 as SGDLS and CDR2 as YYNGEE. V dropped 5 bases and J dropped 5; count of bases not matched to a gene: 8. The CDR3 is 15 residues long. This chain's CDR3 is CASSASGSGGDTQYF. Written as DNA, the CDR3 is TGTGCCAGCAGTGCTAGCGGGAGTGGGGGAGATACGCAGTATTTT.

The table lists this clone with a count of one. The chain recombines TRBV27 with TRBJ1-1; a possible D gene is TRBD1 (6 bases). Per the germline V gene, CDR1 is MNHEY and CDR2 is SMNVEV (reference sequence). The CDR3 covers 14 residues. Trimming cost V 8 bases and J 1 base, with 14 bases left between them. The CDR3 DNA is TGTGCCAGCCGGGGCGGGGGCCCGAACACTGAAGCTTTCTTT. Its protein product is CASRGGGPNTEAFF.

This clone appeared a single time. J is TRBJ2-3 and V is TRBV27, with a tentative D call TRBD2 (6 bases). Germline lookup yields CDR1 MNHEY and CDR2 SMNVEV (reference sequence). V was shortened by 3 bases and J by 4 bases, with 11 bases between the two germline ends. The CDR3 is 14 amino acids. The CDR3 region has the DNA TGTGCCAGCAGTTTGGCGGGAATCTCAGATACGCAGTATTTT. Translated: CASSLAGISDTQYF.